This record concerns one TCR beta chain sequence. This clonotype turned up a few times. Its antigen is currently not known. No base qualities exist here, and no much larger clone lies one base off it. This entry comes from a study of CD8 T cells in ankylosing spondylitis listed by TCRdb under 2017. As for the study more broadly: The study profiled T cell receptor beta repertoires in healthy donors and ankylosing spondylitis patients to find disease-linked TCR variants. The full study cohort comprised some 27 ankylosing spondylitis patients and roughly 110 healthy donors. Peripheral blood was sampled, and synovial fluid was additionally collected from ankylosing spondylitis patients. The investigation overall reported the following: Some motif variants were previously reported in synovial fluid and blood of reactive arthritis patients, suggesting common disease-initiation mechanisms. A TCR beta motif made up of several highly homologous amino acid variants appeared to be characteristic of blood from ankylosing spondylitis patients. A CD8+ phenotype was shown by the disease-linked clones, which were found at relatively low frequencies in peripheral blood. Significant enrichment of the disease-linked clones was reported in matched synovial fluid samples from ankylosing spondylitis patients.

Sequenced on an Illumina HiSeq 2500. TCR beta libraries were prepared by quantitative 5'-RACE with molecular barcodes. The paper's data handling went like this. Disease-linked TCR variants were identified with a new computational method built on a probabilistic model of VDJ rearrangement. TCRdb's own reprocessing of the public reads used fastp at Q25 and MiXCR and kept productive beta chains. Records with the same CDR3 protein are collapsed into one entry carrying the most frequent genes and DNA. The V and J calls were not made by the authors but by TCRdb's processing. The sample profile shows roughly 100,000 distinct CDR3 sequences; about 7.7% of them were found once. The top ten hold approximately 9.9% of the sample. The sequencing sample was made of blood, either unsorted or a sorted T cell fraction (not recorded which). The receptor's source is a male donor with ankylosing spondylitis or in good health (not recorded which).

The CDR3 protein: CASSRNPAGAMRQETQYF. The base sequence is TGTGCCAGCAGCCGGAACCCAGCGGGGGCGATGAGGCAAGAGACCCAGTACTTC. The sequence is built from TRBV11-2 and TRBJ2-5, and 8 junction bases match TRBD2. The CDR3 sequence holds 18 residues, the cysteine and phenylalanine included. Solely the CDR3 DNA is kept, with 54 bases framed from the first base. The germline V and J ends show losses of 5 bases and 2 bases respectively, and no gene match explains 16 bases of the junction. From a lookup of the germline V gene, CDR1 and CDR2 are SGHAT and FQNNGV.